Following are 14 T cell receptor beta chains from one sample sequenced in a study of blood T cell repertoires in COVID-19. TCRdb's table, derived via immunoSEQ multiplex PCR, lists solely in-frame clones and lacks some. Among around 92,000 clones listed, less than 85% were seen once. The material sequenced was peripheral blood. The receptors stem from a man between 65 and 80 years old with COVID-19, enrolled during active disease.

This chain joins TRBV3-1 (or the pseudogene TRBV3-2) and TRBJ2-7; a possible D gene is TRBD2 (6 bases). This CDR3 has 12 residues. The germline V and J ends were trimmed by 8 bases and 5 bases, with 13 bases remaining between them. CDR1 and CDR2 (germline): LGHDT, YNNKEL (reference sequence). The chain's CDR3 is CASVASENEQYF. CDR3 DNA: TGTGCCAGCGTAGCTAGCGAAAACGAGCAGTACTTC.

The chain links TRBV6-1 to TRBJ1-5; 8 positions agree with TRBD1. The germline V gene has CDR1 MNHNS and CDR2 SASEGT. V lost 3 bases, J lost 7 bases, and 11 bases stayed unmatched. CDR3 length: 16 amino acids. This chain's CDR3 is CASSDQPGGVLQPQHF. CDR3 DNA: TGTGCCAGCAGTGATCAACCAGGGGGCGTTTTACAGCCCCAGCATTTT.

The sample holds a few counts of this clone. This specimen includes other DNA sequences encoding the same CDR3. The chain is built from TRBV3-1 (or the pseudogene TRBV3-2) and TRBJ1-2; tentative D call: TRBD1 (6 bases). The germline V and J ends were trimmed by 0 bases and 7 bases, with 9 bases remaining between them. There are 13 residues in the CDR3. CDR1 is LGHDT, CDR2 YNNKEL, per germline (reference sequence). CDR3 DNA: TGTGCCAGCAGCCAAGATTTAGGGGGTGGCTACACCTTC. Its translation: CASSQDLGGGYTF.

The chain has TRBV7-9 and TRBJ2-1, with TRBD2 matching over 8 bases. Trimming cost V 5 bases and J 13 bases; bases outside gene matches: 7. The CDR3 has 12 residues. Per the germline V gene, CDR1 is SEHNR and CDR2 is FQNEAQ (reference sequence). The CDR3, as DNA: TGTGCCAGCAGCCCTTTTGCGGGAGGACAGTTCTTC. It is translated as CASSPFAGGQFF.

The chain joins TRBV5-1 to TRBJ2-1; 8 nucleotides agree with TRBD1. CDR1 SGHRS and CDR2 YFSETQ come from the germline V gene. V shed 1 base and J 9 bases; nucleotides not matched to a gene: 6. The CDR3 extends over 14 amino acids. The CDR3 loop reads CASSLRQGAGEQFF. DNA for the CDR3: TGCGCCAGCAGCTTGAGGCAGGGGGCTGGTGAGCAGTTCTTC.

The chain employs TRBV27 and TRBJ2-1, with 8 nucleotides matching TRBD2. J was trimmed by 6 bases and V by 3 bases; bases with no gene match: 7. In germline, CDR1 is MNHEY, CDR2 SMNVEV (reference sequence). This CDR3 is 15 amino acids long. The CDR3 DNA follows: TGTGCCAGCAGTTTCCGGCTAGCGGGCCCCAATGAGCAGTTCTTC. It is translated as CASSFRLAGPNEQFF.

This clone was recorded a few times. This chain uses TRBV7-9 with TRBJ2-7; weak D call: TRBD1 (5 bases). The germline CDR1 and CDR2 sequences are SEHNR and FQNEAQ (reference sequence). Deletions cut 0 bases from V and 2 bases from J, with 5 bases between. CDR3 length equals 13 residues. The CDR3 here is CASSLATAYEQYF. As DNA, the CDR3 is TGTGCCAGCAGCTTAGCGACAGCCTACGAGCAGTACTTC.

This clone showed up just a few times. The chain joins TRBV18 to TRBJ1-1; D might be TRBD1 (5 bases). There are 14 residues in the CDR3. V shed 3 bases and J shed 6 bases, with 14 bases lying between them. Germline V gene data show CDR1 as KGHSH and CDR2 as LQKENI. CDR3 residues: CASSPAGGGSEAFF. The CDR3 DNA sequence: TGTGCCAGCTCACCTGCGGGGGGTGGCTCTGAAGCTTTCTTT.

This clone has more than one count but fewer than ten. The CDR3 protein is CASRQTNQPQHF. CDR3 nucleotides: TGTGCCAGCCGACAGACCAATCAGCCCCAGCATTTT. The genes are TRBV28 and TRBJ1-5, with D possibly being TRBD1 (5 bases). CDR3 length: 12 amino acids. V gave up 8 bases and J gave up 3 bases, with 8 bases separating them. Germline values: CDR1 MDHEN, CDR2 SYDVKM.

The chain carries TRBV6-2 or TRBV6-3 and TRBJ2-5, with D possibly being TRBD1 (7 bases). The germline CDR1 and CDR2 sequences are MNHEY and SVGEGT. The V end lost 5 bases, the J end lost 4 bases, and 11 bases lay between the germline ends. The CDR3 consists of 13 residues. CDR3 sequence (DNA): TGTGCCAGCAGTCGACAGGGAGGAGAGACCCAGTACTTC. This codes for CASSRQGGETQYF.

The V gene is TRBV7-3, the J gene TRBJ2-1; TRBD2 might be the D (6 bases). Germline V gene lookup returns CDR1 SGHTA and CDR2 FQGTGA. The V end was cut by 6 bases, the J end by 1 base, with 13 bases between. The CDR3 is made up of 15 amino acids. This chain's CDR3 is CASSPAGTSYNEQFF. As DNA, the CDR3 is TGTGCCAGCAGTCCGGCCGGGACTTCCTACAATGAGCAGTTCTTC. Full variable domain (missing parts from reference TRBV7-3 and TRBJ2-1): GAGVSQTPSNKVTEKGKYVELRCDPISGHTALYWYRQSLGQGPEFLIYFQGTGAADDSGLPNDRFFAVRPEGSVSTLKIQRTERGDSAVYLCASSPAGTSYNEQFFGPGTRLTVL.

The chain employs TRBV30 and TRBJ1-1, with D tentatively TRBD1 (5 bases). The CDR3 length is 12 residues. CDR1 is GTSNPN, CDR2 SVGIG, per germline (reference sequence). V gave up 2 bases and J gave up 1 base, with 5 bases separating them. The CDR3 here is CAWSQGNTEAFF. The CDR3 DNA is TGTGCCTGGAGTCAGGGGAACACTGAAGCTTTCTTT.

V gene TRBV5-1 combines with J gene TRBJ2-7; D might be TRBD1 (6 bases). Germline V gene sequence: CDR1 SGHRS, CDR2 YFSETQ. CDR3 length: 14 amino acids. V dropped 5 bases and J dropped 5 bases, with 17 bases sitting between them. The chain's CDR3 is CASSSQGINDEQYF. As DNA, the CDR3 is TGCGCCAGCAGTTCCCAGGGGATAAATGACGAGCAGTACTTC. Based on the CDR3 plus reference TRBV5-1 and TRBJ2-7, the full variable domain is KAGVTQTPRYLIKTRGQQVTLSCSPISGHRSVSWYQQTPGQGLQFLFEYFSETQRNKGNFPGRFSGRQFSNSRSEMNVSTLELGDSALYLCASSSQGINDEQYFGPGTRLTVT.

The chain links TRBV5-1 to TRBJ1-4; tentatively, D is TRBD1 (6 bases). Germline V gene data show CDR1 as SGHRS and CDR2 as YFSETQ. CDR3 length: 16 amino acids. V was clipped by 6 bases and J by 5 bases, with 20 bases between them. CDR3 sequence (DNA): TGCGCCAGCACCCTGGGGGCCCCCGGGACAAATGAAAAACTGTTTTTT. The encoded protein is CASTLGAPGTNEKLFF.